Shown below are 25 T cell receptor beta chains from a single sample sequenced in a study of T cells in lung cancer brain metastases. Assay: immunoSEQ multiplex PCR; the TCRdb copy retains only in-frame clones and omits some. The sample carries approximately 4,900 clones, roughly 84% recorded once. Sequencing was carried out using tumor tissue from the primary lung tumor. The source is a woman aged 45 to 65 with non-small cell lung cancer.

This chain connects TRBV5-1 to TRBJ1-1; TRBD1 matches at 8 bases. The J segment lost 5 bases and the V segment lost 5 bases, leaving 5 bases of the junction unmatched. Germline V gene data show CDR1 as SGHRS and CDR2 as YFSETQ. The CDR3 is made up of 13 amino acids. CDR3 in DNA: TGCGCCAGCAGACAGGGGGGAGGGACTGAAGCTTTCTTT. Protein: CASRQGGGTEAFF.

V and J are TRBV6-5 and TRBJ2-1; D gene uncertain. The CDR3 extends over 16 amino acids. V was trimmed by 0 bases and J by 7 bases, leaving 16 bases between them. Germline lookup yields CDR1 MNHEY and CDR2 SVGAGI. The DNA for the CDR3 is TGTGCCAGCAGTTACTCGACGGCCATCGGCATAAATGAGCAGTTCTTC. This codes for CASSYSTAIGINEQFF.

The chain links TRBV4-1 to TRBJ2-5, with D tentatively TRBD2 (5 bases). There are 17 residues in the CDR3. Germline V CDR1 and CDR2: MGHRA, YSYEKL. V dropped 0 bases and J dropped 0 bases, with 14 bases sitting between them. CDR3 amino acids: CASSQDPGAVYQETQYF. Written as DNA, the CDR3 is TGCGCCAGCAGCCAAGATCCTGGAGCGGTGTACCAAGAGACCCAGTACTTC.

This chain uses TRBV30 with TRBJ2-7, with 9 nucleotides matching TRBD1. CDR3 size: 15 residues. V lost 3 bases, J lost 0 bases, and 6 bases stayed unmatched. CDR1 is GTSNPN and CDR2 is SVGIG in the germline V gene (reference sequence). The CDR3 sequence is CAWRDRDRVSYEQYF. CDR3 DNA: TGTGCCTGGAGGGACCGGGACAGGGTCTCCTACGAGCAGTACTTC.

The V call is TRBV6-1, the J call TRBJ2-2; D is ambiguous. The CDR3 sequence is 12 residues long. Germline lookup yields CDR1 MNHNS and CDR2 SASEGT. With 5 bases removed from V and 5 bases from J, the gap between germline ends came to 6 bases. CDR3 sequence (DNA): TGTGCCAGCAGTAGCGTTACCGGGGAGCTGTTTTTT. Translating gives CASSSVTGELFF.

The chain recombines TRBV10-2 with TRBJ2-5; D is unresolved. This CDR3 comprises 12 residues. V lost 4 bases and J 1 base, leaving 4 bases between the germline ends. Germline V gives CDR1 WSHSY, CDR2 SAAADI. For the CDR3, the DNA is TGCGCCAGCAGTGCGTCCCAAGAGACCCAGTACTTC. This translates into CASSASQETQYF.

A note on this clone: The junction differs from germline at one of its ends, possibly a read error. The chain uses TRBV11-2 and TRBJ1-3; a possible D gene is TRBD1 (5 bases). CDR3 length equals 14 residues. Germline assignment: CDR1 SGHAT and CDR2 FQNNGV. Here the CDR3 reads CASSLAGSENTIYF. As DNA, the CDR3 is TGTGCCAGCAGCTTAGCAGGGTCTGAAAACACCATATATTTT. The whole variable domain, remainder taken from reference TRBV11-2 and TRBJ1-3, is EAGVAQSPRYKIIEKRQSVAFWCNPISGHATLYWYQQILGQGPKLLIQFQNNGVVDDSQLPKDRFSAERLKGVDSTLKIQPAKLEDSAVYLCASSLAGSENTIYFGEGSWLTVV.

This rearrangement joins TRBV7-9 to TRBJ2-2; no definite D call. Trimming stripped 1 base from V and 3 bases from J, with 3 bases between. The CDR3 length is 13 residues. Germline V gene sequence: CDR1 SEHNR, CDR2 FQNEAQ (reference sequence). The CDR3 region is CASSLGDTGELFF. The CDR3 nucleotides read TGTGCCAGCAGCTTAGGAGACACCGGGGAGCTGTTTTTT.

This chain links TRBV30 with TRBJ2-3; no clear D gene. In germline, CDR1 is GTSNPN, CDR2 SVGIG (reference sequence). The CDR3 spans 15 residues. V was shortened by 1 base and J by 3 bases, with 14 bases between the two germline ends. The CDR3 nucleotides are TGTGCCTGGAGTGAATGGACCCCTGGGACAGATACGCAGTATTTT. Its protein product is CAWSEWTPGTDTQYF.

This clone was recorded once. The chain combines TRBV15 with TRBJ2-2; 8 bases map to TRBD2. V was pared by 7 bases and J by 1 base, with 5 bases of the junction left unmatched. The CDR3 runs 15 residues. Germline loops: CDR1 LNHNV, CDR2 YYDKDF (reference sequence). CDR3 amino acids: CATKGSGGNTGELFF. The DNA for the CDR3 is TGTGCCACCAAAGGAAGCGGGGGGAACACCGGGGAGCTGTTTTTT.

This rearrangement joins TRBV7-2 to TRBJ2-4, with D hard to call. Germline V gives CDR1 SGHTA, CDR2 FQGNSA. V lost 4 bases and J lost 8, with 18 bases in between. CDR3 length: 15 amino acids. The CDR3 protein is CASSSTSGWGHIQYF. CDR3 bases: TGTGCCAGCAGCTCAACCTCGGGTTGGGGTCACATTCAGTACTTC.

CDR3 residues: CASSHPDRLSYEQYF. CDR3 nucleotide sequence: TGCGCCAGCAGCCACCCGGACAGGTTATCCTACGAGCAGTACTTC. This sequence joins TRBV5-1 and TRBJ2-7; 7 positions agree with TRBD1. Germline trimming cut 4 bases from V and 1 base from J; bases unmatched to any gene: 8. Germline V gives CDR1 SGHRS, CDR2 YFSETQ. The CDR3 has 15 amino acids. The full variable domain, rest sourced from reference TRBV5-1 and TRBJ2-7, is KAGVTQTPRYLIKTRGQQVTLSCSPISGHRSVSWYQQTPGQGLQFLFEYFSETQRNKGNFPGRFSGRQFSNSRSEMNVSTLELGDSALYLCASSHPDRLSYEQYFGPGTRLTVT.

With regard to this clone: One end of the junction is discordant with germline, which a read error may explain. The same CDR3 arises from other DNA sequences in this sample as well. The chain is built from TRBV11-3 and TRBJ2-1; TRBD2 is a possible D gene (6 bases). The CDR3 has 15 residues. Germline loops: CDR1 SGHNT, CDR2 YENEEA. CDR3 bases: TGTGCCAGCAGCTTAGATGGGCTAGCGCCCAATGAGCAATTCTTC. This encodes CASSLDGLAPNEQFF. Together with reference TRBV11-3 and TRBJ2-1, the CDR3 gives the full variable domain: EAGVVQSPRYKIIEKKQPVAFWCNPISGHNTLYWYLQNLGQGPELLIRYENEEAVDDSQLPKDRFSAERLKGVDSTLKIQPAELGDSAVYLCASSLDGLAPNEQFFGPGTRLTVL.

Details on this clone: Other DNA sequences in this specimen translate into the identical CDR3. The J gene is TRBJ2-2, the V gene TRBV2; D is unclear. Trimming pared 6 bases from V and 4 bases from J, leaving 12 bases between. The CDR3 is made up of 14 amino acids. The germline V gene encodes CDR1 SNHLY and CDR2 FYNNEI. CDR3 coding DNA: TGTGCCAGCAGGGCCGTACGAGGCACCGGGGAGCTGTTTTTT. Translation: CASRAVRGTGELFF. The full variable domain, rest sourced from reference TRBV2 and TRBJ2-2, is EPEVTQTPSHQVTQMGQEVILRCVPISNHLYFYWYRQILGQKVEFLVSFYNNEISEKSEIFDDQFSVERPDGSNFTLKIRSTKLEDSAMYFCASRAVRGTGELFFGEGSRLTVL.

J is TRBJ2-5 and V is TRBV7-8; perhaps TRBD2 as D (5 bases). The V end was cut by 5 bases, the J end by 1 base, with 17 bases between. This CDR3 is 16 amino acids long. Germline V gene sequence: CDR1 SGHVS, CDR2 FQNEAQ. The DNA for the CDR3 is TGTGCCAGCAGCCCACCGAGCGGAAGGTCCCAAGAGACCCAGTACTTC. Protein product: CASSPPSGRSQETQYF.

The chain carries TRBV6-4 and TRBJ2-3; 14 positions agree with TRBD2. The J segment lost 4 bases and the V segment lost 0 bases, leaving 0 bases of the junction unmatched. CDR3 size: 16 residues. The germline V gene encodes CDR1 MRHNA and CDR2 SNTAGT. The CDR3 sequence: CASSDSTSGGADTQYF. CDR3 coding DNA: TGTGCCAGCAGTGACTCGACTAGCGGGGGGGCAGATACGCAGTATTTT.

The chain couples TRBV13 to TRBJ2-5; D is perhaps TRBD2 (7 bases). Germline CDR1 and CDR2: PRHDT and FYEKMQ (reference sequence). This CDR3 contains 15 residues. Trimming pared 0 bases from V and 5 bases from J, leaving 13 bases between. The CDR3 DNA reads TGTGCCAGCAGCTTAGGAGGGGGGGCTGGGGAGACCCAGTACTTC. Its translation is CASSLGGGAGETQYF.

The chain links TRBV9 to TRBJ1-2; D not resolved. The V and J ends lost 4 bases and 4 bases respectively, with 17 bases between them. The CDR3 consists of 15 residues. Germline loops: CDR1 SGDLS, CDR2 YYNGEE. CDR3 sequence reads: CASSSAQTEPYGYTF. The CDR3 DNA sequence: TGTGCCAGCAGCTCCGCGCAGACGGAACCCTATGGCTACACCTTC.

The chain is built from TRBV5-1 and TRBJ2-3; the D gene is possibly TRBD2 (5 bases). Germline CDR1 reads SGHRS; CDR2 reads YFSETQ. The CDR3 extends over 15 amino acids. V gave up 3 bases and J gave up 2 bases, with 13 bases separating them. CDR3 nucleotides: TGCGCCAGCAGCTGGGAGCCGGCCCCCACAGATACGCAGTATTTT. Translation gives CASSWEPAPTDTQYF.

This clone appeared once. V and J are TRBV18 and TRBJ1-5; D is ambiguous. The V gene's germline CDR1 is KGHSH and CDR2 LQKENI. The CDR3 length is 14 residues. Trimming removed 2 bases at V and 0 bases at J, with 5 bases between. The CDR3 region is CASSPDNSNQPQHF. The CDR3, as DNA: TGTGCCAGCTCACCAGACAATAGCAATCAGCCCCAGCATTTT.

The V and J genes are TRBV5-1 and TRBJ2-5; no reliable D call. V was shortened by 4 bases and J by 2 bases, with 15 bases between the two germline ends. Germline lookup yields CDR1 SGHRS and CDR2 YFSETQ. The CDR3 spans 15 residues. The CDR3 coding sequence is TGCGCCAGCAGCACTGCCTCAGAGCCACAAGAGACCCAGTACTTC. This translates into CASSTASEPQETQYF.

The rearrangement joins TRBV2 to TRBJ1-1; perhaps TRBD1 as D (5 bases). V was cut by 6 bases and J by 4 bases, with 15 bases left in between. CDR1 SNHLY and CDR2 FYNNEI come from the germline V gene. The CDR3 length is 14 residues. The CDR3 region is CASSVRNRITEAFF. Here the CDR3 DNA reads TGTGCCAGCAGCGTACGTAACAGGATCACTGAAGCTTTCTTT.

The gene calls are TRBV29-1 and TRBJ2-7, with a weak D call TRBD1 (9 bases). Germline V gene data show CDR1 as SQVTM and CDR2 as ANQGSEA. The CDR3 has 13 residues. The V gene lost 7 bases and the J gene lost 10 bases, with 23 bases spanning the gap. CDR3 bases: TGCAGCGCGGAGGCGGGGGGACAGGGTCTTCAGTACTTC. Translating it yields CSAEAGGQGLQYF.

The V and J genes are TRBV7-2 and TRBJ2-7; the D is unclear. The CDR3 runs to 16 residues. The V and J ends lost 5 bases and 1 base respectively, with 18 bases between them. CDR1 is SGHTA and CDR2 is FQGNSA in the germline V gene. CDR3 sequence: CASSTTDAAPSYEQYF. For the CDR3, the DNA is TGTGCCAGCAGCACAACCGACGCGGCTCCTTCCTACGAGCAGTACTTC.

This sequence joins TRBV10-3 and TRBJ2-7; D perhaps matches TRBD1 (6 bases). The CDR3 runs to 14 residues. Trimming left V 6 bases short and J 2 bases short, with 14 bases between. Germline V gene lookup returns CDR1 ENHRY and CDR2 SYGVKD. The CDR3 loop is CAIRQGTGTYEQYF. As DNA, the CDR3 is TGTGCCATCAGGCAGGGGACGGGGACCTACGAGCAGTACTTC.